The rows below give T cell receptor beta chains drawn from one sample of a study of OX40 agonist ivuxolimab in advanced cancers. Data came from immunoSEQ multiplex PCR; TCRdb stores just in-frame clones and leaves some out. Of about 36,000 clones listed, roughly 84% were seen once; the top ten hold 8.5% to 14%. This specimen was CD4+ or CD8+ T cells sorted from blood, taken in a trial of the OX40 agonist ivuxolimab. These TCRs come from an adult with an advanced solid tumor such as melanoma, head and neck, liver or kidney cancer. Each CDR3 is given with its conserved first and last residue. Each record gives: V gene, clone size, D gene, J gene, CDR3 DNA, CDR3 protein. A D gene is named only where the DNA matches it firmly. For some rows the clone size is stated as once, few or many, or as a class when expanded; others skip it.

TRBV27	few	NA	TRBJ2-2	TGTGCCAGCAGTTTGACAGCTAACACCGGGGAGCTGTTTTTT	CASSLTANTGELFF
TRBV5-4	NA	NA	TRBJ1-1	TGTGCCAGCAGCTCCGGTAGGGGCACTGAAGCTTTCTTT	CASSSGRGTEAFF
TRBV4-2	NA	TRBD2	TRBJ2-7	TGTGCCAGCAGCCCTGTCCCGGGACTAGCGGGTAGCTCCTACGAGCAGTACTTC	CASSPVPGLAGSSYEQYF
TRBV10-1	few	TRBD1	TRBJ2-1	TGCGCCAGCAGTGAACAGGGGGCAAATGAGCAGTTCTTC	CASSEQGANEQFF
TRBV11-2	few	NA	TRBJ1-5	TGTGCCAGCAGCTTAGTAAAGGGGCCCCAGCATTTT	CASSLVKGPQHF
TRBV6-5	NA	NA	TRBJ1-1	TGTGCCAGCAGTTACCGGTTCAGACCTAACACTGAAGCTTTCTTT	CASSYRFRPNTEAFF
TRBV7-3	NA	TRBD1	TRBJ2-5	TGTGCCAGCAGCTTAACAGGGGGCGAGACCCAGTACTTC	CASSLTGGETQYF
TRBV5-8	NA	NA	TRBJ1-1	TGTGCCAGCAGCTTGGATCCCGGGAACACTGAAGCTTTCTTT	CASSLDPGNTEAFF
TRBV5-6	NA	NA	TRBJ2-5	TGTGCCAGCAGCTTGGATGTAGCGTCAGAGACCCAGTACTTC	CASSLDVASETQYF
TRBV11-1	NA	NA	TRBJ1-1	TGTGCCAGCAGCCTTCATGCCCTTTCAATATCGAACACTGAAGCTTTCTTT	CASSLHALSISNTEAFF
TRBV29-1	once	NA	TRBJ2-7	TGCAGCGTTGAAATGCCAGGGGAAAGGGCTTACGAGCAGTACTTC	CSVEMPGERAYEQYF
TRBV6-5	NA	NA	TRBJ2-7	TGTGCCAGCAGTTACCTACAGGGACCCTACGAGCAGTACTTC	CASSYLQGPYEQYF
TRBV5-4	NA	TRBD1	TRBJ1-2	TGTGCCAGCAGCATCACACAGGGGGTGCGTGGCTACACCTTC	CASSITQGVRGYTF
TRBV30	NA	TRBD1	TRBJ2-2	TGTGCCTGGAGTGTAGGACAGGGCGGGGAGCTGTTTTTT	CAWSVGQGGELFF
TRBV7-9	NA	NA	TRBJ2-7	TGTGCCAGCAGCCCGGTAGTAGGGGGGGGCGGCCACGAGCAGTACTTC	CASSPVVGGGGHEQYF
TRBV6-4	NA	NA	TRBJ2-3	TGTGCCAGCAGTAGGGACTTAACAGATACGCAGTATTTT	CASSRDLTDTQYF
TRBV11-2	NA	NA	TRBJ1-2	TGTGCCAGCAGCTTAGATCTTAGGTTAAACAACTATGGCTACACCTTC	CASSLDLRLNNYGYTF